Below are 24 T cell receptor beta chains sequenced from a single sample in a study of beta chain features in type 1 diabetes. Their antigens are not known. Study findings and constraints: Type 1 diabetes patients had moderately but significantly shorter TCRB CDR3s in all four CD4+ subsets.

TCRB transcripts that were expressed got sequenced, as all of the isolated RNA had been reverse transcribed. The data were produced by immunoSEQ multiplex PCR, yet TCRdb's version contains in-frame clones alone and is incomplete. Among hundreds of thousands of clones listed, about an eighth were seen once. Sequencing was performed on naive CD4+ T cells from blood. These receptor sequences come from a man aged 18 to 30 with type 1 diabetes.

The sample holds a few counts of this clone. The V and J genes are TRBV5-6 and TRBJ1-6, with a tentative D call TRBD1 (5 bases). Germline V CDR1 and CDR2: SGHDT, YYEEEE. CDR3 size: 15 residues. Trimming left V 5 bases short and J 7 bases short, with 16 bases between. The CDR3 sequence: CASRTGGRGNSPLHF. The CDR3 DNA follows: TGTGCCAGCAGAACGGGTGGGAGGGGAAATTCACCCCTCCACTTT.

This clone has just a few counts. CDR3 bases: TGTGCCAGCAGTTTGGAGGGGACCAAAAACATTCAGTACTTC. Translated, it gives CASSLEGTKNIQYF. The J gene is TRBJ2-4, the V gene TRBV28, with a possible D match to TRBD2 (6 bases). The length of the CDR3 is 14 residues. V lost 3 bases and J lost 2, with 8 bases in between. Germline V gene lookup returns CDR1 MDHEN and CDR2 SYDVKM. The whole variable domain, filled in from reference TRBV28 and TRBJ2-4, reads DVKVTQSSRYLVKRTGEKVFLECVQDMDHENMFWYRQDPGLGLRLIYFSYDVKMKEKGDIPEGYSVSREKKERFSLILESASTNQTSMYLCASSLEGTKNIQYFGAGTRLSVL.

This clone was picked up a small number of times. V usage is TRBV10-3 and J usage is TRBJ2-4; weak D call: TRBD2 (5 bases). The germline V and J ends were trimmed by 10 bases and 11 bases, with 18 bases remaining between them. Germline-derived CDR1 and CDR2 are ENHRY and SYGVKD. CDR3 size: 12 residues. The CDR3 is CATAEGEGLQYF. For the CDR3, the DNA is TGTGCCACCGCTGAGGGCGAGGGCCTTCAGTACTTC.

A few counts support this clone. The rearrangement joins TRBV30 to TRBJ2-1; tentatively, D is TRBD2 (6 bases). Germline values: CDR1 GTSNPN, CDR2 SVGIG (reference sequence). V lost 0 bases and J 6 bases, leaving 12 bases between the germline ends. This CDR3 is built from 14 residues. As DNA, the CDR3 is TGTGCCTGGAGTGTAGGGACTGCCAGCAATGAGCAGTTCTTC. Translating it yields CAWSVGTASNEQFF.

CDR3 protein: CATSRGQGSEQFF. The CDR3 nucleotides read TGTGCCACCAGCAGAGGACAGGGCAGTGAGCAGTTCTTC. The chain employs TRBV15 and TRBJ2-1, with 7 bases identical to TRBD1. There are 13 residues in the CDR3. Per the germline V gene, CDR1 is LNHNV and CDR2 is YYDKDF (reference sequence). Trimming cost V 1 base and J 9 bases; bases outside gene matches: 3. The full variable domain, its missing parts supplied by reference TRBV15 and TRBJ2-1, is DAMVIQNPRYQVTQFGKPVTLSCSQTLNHNVMYWYQQKSSQAPKLLFHYYDKDFNNEADTPDNFQSRRPNTSFCFLDIRSPGLGDTAMYLCATSRGQGSEQFFGPGTRLTVL.

The chain combines TRBV7-2 with TRBJ2-7, with 7 bases aligning to TRBD2. Germline V gene sequence: CDR1 SGHTA, CDR2 FQGNSA. The V gene end was trimmed by 5 bases and the J gene end by 0 bases; junction bases not matched to a gene: 16. The CDR3 contains 18 residues. CDR3 DNA: TGTGCCAGCAGCGCGCCCAGCCGGGGAGCGGGATACTCCTACGAGCAGTACTTC. Protein product: CASSAPSRGAGYSYEQYF. The variable domain in full, with the rest retrieved from reference TRBV7-2 and TRBJ2-7, is GAGVSQSPSNKVTEKGKDVELRCDPISGHTALYWYRQSLGQGLEFLIYFQGNSAPDKSGLPSDRFSAERTGGSVSTLTIQRTQQEDSAVYLCASSAPSRGAGYSYEQYFGPGTRLTVT.

The chain is built from TRBV5-1 and TRBJ2-5, with 8 bases that match TRBD1. Trimming took 2 bases from V and 3 from J; bases not matched to a gene: 3. The CDR3 contains 14 residues. Germline CDR1 SGHRS, CDR2 YFSETQ. The CDR3 here is CASSFGQGKETQYF. In nucleotides, the CDR3 is TGCGCCAGCAGCTTCGGACAGGGAAAAGAGACCCAGTACTTC.

V gene TRBV30 combines with J gene TRBJ2-3, with 14 positions matching TRBD2. V was clipped by 2 bases and J by 8 bases; unmatched bases: 6. The CDR3 has 15 residues. Germline V gene sequence: CDR1 GTSNPN, CDR2 SVGIG (reference sequence). The DNA for the CDR3 is TGTGCCTGGAGTAATGGACTAGCGGGAGGTCTTACGCAGTATTTT. Protein: CAWSNGLAGGLTQYF.

This clone was recorded only once. The V call is TRBV18, the J call TRBJ2-7; either TRBD1 or TRBD2 may fit D (5 bases each). The CDR3 is 17 residues long. Trimming took 3 bases from V and 5 from J, leaving 23 bases between them. CDR1 and CDR2 from the germline V gene are KGHSH and LQKENI. The CDR3 DNA reads as TGTGCCAGCTCACCCTGGGACCTCACTATCGGTTCCCACGAGCAGTACTTC. Translated, it gives CASSPWDLTIGSHEQYF.

The chain joins TRBV4-1 to TRBJ2-7; maybe TRBD1 (6 bases). The CDR3 is 18 residues long. The ends were cut back, 4 bases at V and 2 bases at J, with 24 bases in the middle. Germline lookup yields CDR1 MGHRA and CDR2 YSYEKL. The CDR3 here is CASSPRDIGQTWPYEQYF. In nucleotides, the CDR3 is TGCGCCAGCAGCCCACGTGATATCGGACAGACTTGGCCCTACGAGCAGTACTTC.

The rearrangement links TRBV27 to TRBJ2-5, with no clear D. CDR1 MNHEY and CDR2 SMNVEV come from the germline V gene (reference sequence). The CDR3 length is 13 residues. V lost 5 bases, J lost 8 bases, and 15 bases lay in between. For the CDR3, the DNA is TGTGCCAGCAGTACGACACCCCCAGGAACCCAGTACTTC. It is translated as CASSTTPPGTQYF.

The sample holds a few counts of this clone. The CDR3 bases are TGTGCCAGCAGCCTGGGAGTAGCGGGGGACACAGATACGCAGTATTTT. This gives the protein CASSLGVAGDTDTQYF. J is TRBJ2-3 and V is TRBV25-1; 9 bases align to TRBD2. The germline V gene encodes CDR1 MGHDK and CDR2 SYGVNS. The V segment lost 6 bases and the J segment 2 bases; nucleotides outside the gene matches: 9. The CDR3 runs 16 residues.

This chain links TRBV7-2 with TRBJ1-5; D is ambiguous. Trimming shortened V by 4 bases and J by 3 bases, and 7 bases separated the two germline ends. CDR3 length: 13 amino acids. Germline CDR1 and CDR2: SGHTA and FQGNSA. The CDR3 loop is CASSYRDNQPQHF. DNA of the CDR3: TGTGCCAGCAGCTACCGGGACAATCAGCCCCAGCATTTT.

This chain links TRBV7-9 with TRBJ1-1; no clear D gene. There are 16 residues in the CDR3. Looked up from germline, CDR1 is SEHNR and CDR2 is FQNEAQ (reference sequence). V was pared by 5 bases and J by 1 base, with 17 bases between. The CDR3 region is CASSPRGGGPNTEAFF. In nucleotides, the CDR3 is TGTGCCAGCAGCCCTCGGGGAGGAGGGCCGAACACTGAAGCTTTCTTT.

The genes are TRBV5-4 and TRBJ2-3, with D possibly being TRBD2 (6 bases). V was shortened by 4 bases and J by 5 bases, with 14 bases between the two germline ends. The germline gives CDR1 SGHNT, CDR2 YYREEE (reference sequence). This CDR3 region has 14 residues. CDR3 loop: CASSPHGGGDTQYF. The CDR3 DNA sequence: TGTGCCAGCAGCCCGCACGGGGGAGGAGATACGCAGTATTTT.

This clone was seen only a few times. The gene calls are TRBV6-5 and TRBJ2-7; 11 nucleotides agree with TRBD2. Germline assignment: CDR1 MNHEY and CDR2 SVGAGI. Trimming cost V 4 bases and J 3 bases; bases outside gene matches: 8. CDR3 length equals 16 residues. DNA of the CDR3: TGTGCCAGCAGTTCCGGGACTAGCGGTGCTCTCTACGAGCAGTACTTC. Translating gives CASSSGTSGALYEQYF.

This clone showed up just a few times. In the same sample, other DNA sequences code for this CDR3. The chain links TRBV5-1 to TRBJ2-5; D uncertain. V lost 0 bases and J lost 5, with 8 bases in between. The CDR3 is 13 residues long. Germline values: CDR1 SGHRS, CDR2 YFSETQ. The CDR3 sequence: CASSLAARETQYF. The CDR3 coding sequence is TGCGCCAGCAGCTTGGCCGCTAGGGAGACCCAGTACTTC.

The gene calls are TRBV18 and TRBJ2-7, with 10 bases lining up with TRBD1. The germline V gene has CDR1 KGHSH and CDR2 LQKENI. CDR3 length equals 15 residues. V shed 5 bases, J shed 2 bases, and the junction held 6 bases outside the gene matches. CDR3 sequence: CASSGTGTGAYEQYF. In DNA form, the CDR3 reads TGTGCCAGCTCAGGAACCGGGACAGGGGCCTACGAGCAGTACTTC.

This chain links TRBV7-9 with TRBJ2-1; a possible D gene is TRBD2 (7 bases). This CDR3 is 17 amino acids long. The V gene's germline CDR1 is SEHNR and CDR2 FQNEAQ (reference sequence). The germline V and J ends were trimmed by 5 bases and 2 bases, with 19 bases remaining between them. CDR3 in DNA: TGTGCCAGCAGCACCCTTAGGGGGAGGGAAACCTACAATGAGCAGTTCTTC. The encoded protein is CASSTLRGRETYNEQFF.

This clone was seen more than once but under ten times. V gene TRBV7-2 combines with J gene TRBJ2-1; TRBD1 might be the D (5 bases). V lost 0 bases, J lost 1 base, and 7 bases lay in between. CDR1 is SGHTA and CDR2 is FQGNSA in the germline V gene. The CDR3 has 15 residues. CDR3 loop: CASSLARQSYNEQFF. CDR3 DNA sequence: TGTGCCAGCAGCTTAGCGCGACAGTCCTACAATGAGCAGTTCTTC.

On this clone: In the same sample, other DNA sequences code for this CDR3. The gene calls are TRBV18 and TRBJ1-1; D gene ambiguous. The CDR3 covers 12 residues. The germline V gene has CDR1 KGHSH and CDR2 LQKENI. Trimming removed 2 bases at V and 4 bases at J, with 5 bases between. DNA of the CDR3: TGTGCCAGCTCACCATTGGTCACTGAAGCTTTCTTT. Translation: CASSPLVTEAFF. Full variable domain (remainder filled in from reference TRBV18 and TRBJ1-1): NAGVMQNPRHLVRRRGQEARLRCSPMKGHSHVYWYRQLPEEGLKFMVYLQKENIIDESGMPKERFSAEFPKEGPSILRIQQVVRGDSAAYFCASSPLVTEAFFGQGTRLTVV.

The V and J genes are TRBV5-1 and TRBJ2-5; 11 nucleotides line up with TRBD2. Germline CDR1 and CDR2: SGHRS and YFSETQ. Trimming took 4 bases from V and 2 from J; bases not matched to a gene: 4. The CDR3 sequence is 15 residues long. As DNA, the CDR3 is TGCGCCAGCAGCGGGGGACTAGCGGATCAAGAGACCCAGTACTTC. Its translation is CASSGGLADQETQYF.

DNA of the CDR3: TGTGCCACCAGCAGAGATTTCAGTTCTAACTATGGCTACACCTTC. Protein sequence: CATSRDFSSNYGYTF. The chain joins TRBV15 to TRBJ1-2; D gene unclear. V gave up 0 bases and J gave up 0 bases, with 8 bases separating them. CDR1 and CDR2 (germline): LNHNV, YYDKDF (reference sequence). The CDR3 is made up of 15 amino acids.

The V and J genes are TRBV4-3 and TRBJ2-7; D is ambiguous. Germline CDR1 and CDR2: LGHNA and YSLEER. The V end was cut by 0 bases, the J end by 3 bases, with 18 bases between. The CDR3 runs to 17 residues. CDR3 amino acids: CASSQDLGYLKDYEQYF. Written as DNA, the CDR3 is TGCGCCAGCAGCCAAGATTTGGGCTACCTAAAGGACTACGAGCAGTACTTC.